This T cell receptor beta chain came from a study of CD4 and CD8 cells across lung adenocarcinoma regions. Trimming removed 5 bases at V and 1 base at J, with 13 bases between. The CDR3 runs 15 residues. The germline gives CDR1 LNHNV, CDR2 YYDKDF (reference sequence). TCRdb processed the PCR reads anew with MiXCR; each CDR3 protein has one entry. This table holds 16,000 or so distinct CDR3 sequences, approximately 50% found once. The chain employs TRBV15 and TRBJ2-3, with a possible D match to TRBD2 (7 bases). Input material: CD8+ T cells from the center of a lung tumor. The clonotype was recovered from a female donor with lung adenocarcinoma. The CD4 and CD8 labels of this study may be unreliable. This CDR3 is CATSPRGGGTDTQYF. The CDR3 DNA reads TGTGCCACCAGCCCGAGAGGGGGGGGCACAGATACGCAGTATTTT.